This T cell receptor (beta chain) came from a study of long-term antiretroviral therapy in people with HIV. In this sample, this clone turned up once. What it binds is not known. Researchers ran immunoSEQ v3.0 at survey level. This table comes from immunoSEQ multiplex PCR, and its TCRdb copy is limited to in-frame clones, with some not included. The table has over 15,000 clones, around 81% seen once. Study outcomes and limitations: Diversity rose after ART but stayed below transplant donor controls. Clones that had undergone expansion before ART dominated the repertoire at all time points.

CDR3 length: 18 residues. V lost 4 bases, J lost 2 bases, and 13 bases stayed unmatched. Germline CDR1 and CDR2: SEHNR and FQNEAQ (reference sequence). The receptor was derived from a man younger than 35 with HIV. This chain uses TRBV7-9 with TRBJ2-5, with TRBD2 matching over 10 bases. This material consisted of unsorted PBMCs, taken 0.1 years before starting antiretroviral therapy. The CDR3 DNA reads TGTGCCAGCAGCTCCTCACTAGCACTAGCGGGGCCGCAAGAGACCCAGTACTTC. The encoded protein is CASSSSLALAGPQETQYF.